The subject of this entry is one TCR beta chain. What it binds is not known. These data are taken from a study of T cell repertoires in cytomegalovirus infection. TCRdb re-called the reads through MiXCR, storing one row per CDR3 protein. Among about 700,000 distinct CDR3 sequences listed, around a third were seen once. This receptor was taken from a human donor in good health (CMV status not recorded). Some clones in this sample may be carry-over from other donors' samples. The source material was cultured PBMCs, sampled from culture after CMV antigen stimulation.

This chain's CDR3 is CATTQGPTSGGYNEQFF. The CDR3 bases are TGTGCCACCACCCAGGGGCCCACTAGCGGAGGCTACAATGAGCAGTTCTTC. The chain carries TRBV15 and TRBJ2-1; 8 positions match TRBD2. V was pared by 7 bases and J by 3 bases, with 14 bases of the junction left unmatched. The germline CDR1 and CDR2 sequences are LNHNV and YYDKDF (reference sequence). The CDR3 covers 17 residues.